The present T cell receptor (beta chain) was sequenced within a study of early T cells in non-severe SARS-CoV-2 infection. Germline CDR1 is MGHDK and CDR2 is SYGVNS. The ends were cut back, 2 bases at V and 4 bases at J, with 20 bases in the middle. The CDR3 covers 17 residues. This clonotype was counted ten times or more. Attached unique molecular identifiers marked individual cDNA molecules. TCRdb re-analysed the 5' RACE reads in MiXCR, keeping a single row per CDR3 protein. The repertoire consists of about 77,000 distinct CDR3 sequences, with 7.5% to 10% occurring once and the leading ten covering about 4.8%.

V is TRBV25-1 and J is TRBJ1-2; no reliable D call. The receptor was derived from an adult who was a healthcare worker with PCR-confirmed SARS-CoV-2 infection or an uninfected control (not recorded which). Sequenced sample: whole blood. The CDR3 here is CASSEAGSVVKAYGYTF. CDR3 coding DNA: TGTGCCAGCAGTGAAGCTGGGAGCGTGGTCAAGGCCTATGGCTACACCTTC.